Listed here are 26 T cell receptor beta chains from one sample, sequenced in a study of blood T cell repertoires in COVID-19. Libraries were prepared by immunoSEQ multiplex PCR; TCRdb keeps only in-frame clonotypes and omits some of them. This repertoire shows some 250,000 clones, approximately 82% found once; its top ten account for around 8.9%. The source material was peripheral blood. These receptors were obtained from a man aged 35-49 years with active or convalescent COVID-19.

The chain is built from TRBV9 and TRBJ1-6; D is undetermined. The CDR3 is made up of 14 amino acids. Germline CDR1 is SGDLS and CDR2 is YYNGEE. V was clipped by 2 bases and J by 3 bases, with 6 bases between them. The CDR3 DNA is TGTGCCAGCAGCGTGAACAGCTATAATTCACCCCTCCACTTT. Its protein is CASSVNSYNSPLHF.

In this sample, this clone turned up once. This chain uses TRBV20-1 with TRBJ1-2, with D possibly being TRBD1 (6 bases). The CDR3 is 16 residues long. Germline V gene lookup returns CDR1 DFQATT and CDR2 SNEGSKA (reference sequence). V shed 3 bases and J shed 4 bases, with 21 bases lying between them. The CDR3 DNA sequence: TGCAGTGCTAGTTTACGGGGGGGCGAATTATCCTATGGCTACACCTTC. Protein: CSASLRGGELSYGYTF.

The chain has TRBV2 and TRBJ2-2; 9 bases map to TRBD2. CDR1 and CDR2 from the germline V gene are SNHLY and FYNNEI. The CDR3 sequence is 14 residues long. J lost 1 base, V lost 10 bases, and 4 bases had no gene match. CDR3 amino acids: CATSLAGNTGELFF. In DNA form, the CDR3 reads TGTGCCACCTCACTAGCGGGGAACACCGGGGAGCTGTTTTTT.

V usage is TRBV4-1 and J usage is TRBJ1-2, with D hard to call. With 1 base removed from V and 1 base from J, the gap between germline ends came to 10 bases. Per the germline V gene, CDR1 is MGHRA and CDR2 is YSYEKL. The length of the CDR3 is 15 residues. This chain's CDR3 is CASSQVVGVNYGYTF. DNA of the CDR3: TGCGCCAGCAGCCAAGTTGTCGGAGTTAACTATGGCTACACCTTC.

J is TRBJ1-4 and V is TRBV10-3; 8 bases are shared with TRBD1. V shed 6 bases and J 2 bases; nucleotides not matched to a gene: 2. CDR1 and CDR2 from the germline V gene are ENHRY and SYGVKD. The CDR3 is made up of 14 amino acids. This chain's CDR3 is CAIRGQDTNEKLFF. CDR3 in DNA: TGTGCCATCAGGGGACAGGACACTAATGAAAAACTGTTTTTT.

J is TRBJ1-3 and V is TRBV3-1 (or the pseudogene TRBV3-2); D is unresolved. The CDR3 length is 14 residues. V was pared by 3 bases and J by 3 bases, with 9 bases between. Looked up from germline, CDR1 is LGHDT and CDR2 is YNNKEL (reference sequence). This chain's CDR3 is CASSQIGSGNTIYF. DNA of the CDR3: TGTGCCAGCAGCCAGATAGGGAGTGGAAACACCATATATTTT.

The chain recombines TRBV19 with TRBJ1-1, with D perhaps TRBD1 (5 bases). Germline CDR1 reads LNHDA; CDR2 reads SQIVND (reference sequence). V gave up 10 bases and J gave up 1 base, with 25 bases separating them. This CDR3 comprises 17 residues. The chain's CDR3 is CATSREKGFSGNTEAFF. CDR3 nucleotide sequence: TGTGCCACCTCCCGCGAGAAGGGGTTTAGCGGGAACACTGAAGCTTTCTTT.

The chain's CDR3 is CASSFGLAADTQYF. In DNA, the CDR3 is TGCGCCAGCAGCTTCGGACTAGCAGCGGATACGCAGTATTTT. This chain connects TRBV5-1 to TRBJ2-3, with TRBD2 matching 8 bases. Per the germline V gene, CDR1 is SGHRS and CDR2 is YFSETQ. This CDR3 is built from 14 residues. The ends lost 2 bases at V and 6 bases at J; junction bases unmatched: 5.

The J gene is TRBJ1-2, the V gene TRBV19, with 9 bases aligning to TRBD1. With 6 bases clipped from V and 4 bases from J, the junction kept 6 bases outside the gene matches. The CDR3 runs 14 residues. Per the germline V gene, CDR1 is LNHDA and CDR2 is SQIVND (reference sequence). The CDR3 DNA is TGTGCCAGTAGAAGACAGGGGGTGGTCTATGGCTACACCTTC. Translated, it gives CASRRQGVVYGYTF.

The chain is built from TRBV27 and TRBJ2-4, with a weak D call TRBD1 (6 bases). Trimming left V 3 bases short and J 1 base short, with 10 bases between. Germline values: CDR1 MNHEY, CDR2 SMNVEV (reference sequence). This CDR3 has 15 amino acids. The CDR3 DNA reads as TGTGCCAGCAGTTTTGTACAGGGTGCCAAAAACATTCAGTACTTC. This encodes CASSFVQGAKNIQYF.

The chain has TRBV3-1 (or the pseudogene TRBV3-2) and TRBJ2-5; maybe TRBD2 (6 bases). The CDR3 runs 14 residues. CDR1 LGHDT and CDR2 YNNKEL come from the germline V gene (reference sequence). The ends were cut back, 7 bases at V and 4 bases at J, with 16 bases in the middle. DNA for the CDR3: TGTGCCAGCATGCGGGGAGAACGGCGAGAGACCCAGTACTTC. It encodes CASMRGERRETQYF.

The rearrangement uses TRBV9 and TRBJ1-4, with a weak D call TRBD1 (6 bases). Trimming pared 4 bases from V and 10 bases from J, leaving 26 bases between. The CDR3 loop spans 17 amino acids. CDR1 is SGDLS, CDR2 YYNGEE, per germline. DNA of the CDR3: TGTGCCAGCAGCAACAACCCCCCAGGACAGCCCTGGGGAAAACTGTTTTTT. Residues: CASSNNPPGQPWGKLFF. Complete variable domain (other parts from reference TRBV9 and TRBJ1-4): DSGVTQTPKHLITATGQRVTLRCSPRSGDLSVYWYQQSLDQGLQFLIQYYNGEERAKGNILERFSAQQFPDLHSELNLSSLELGDSALYFCASSNNPPGQPWGKLFFGSGTQLSVL.

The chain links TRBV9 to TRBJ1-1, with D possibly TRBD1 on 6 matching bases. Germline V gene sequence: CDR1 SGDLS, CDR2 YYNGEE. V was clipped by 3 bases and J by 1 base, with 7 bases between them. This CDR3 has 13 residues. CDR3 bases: TGTGCCAGCAGCGGACAGGAGAACACTGAAGCTTTCTTT. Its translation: CASSGQENTEAFF.

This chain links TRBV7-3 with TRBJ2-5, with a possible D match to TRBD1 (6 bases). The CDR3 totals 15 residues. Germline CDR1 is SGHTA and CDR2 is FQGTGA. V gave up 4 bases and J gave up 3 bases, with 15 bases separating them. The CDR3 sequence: CASSSTGQSKETQYF. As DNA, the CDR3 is TGTGCCAGCAGCTCCACTGGACAGTCCAAAGAGACCCAGTACTTC.

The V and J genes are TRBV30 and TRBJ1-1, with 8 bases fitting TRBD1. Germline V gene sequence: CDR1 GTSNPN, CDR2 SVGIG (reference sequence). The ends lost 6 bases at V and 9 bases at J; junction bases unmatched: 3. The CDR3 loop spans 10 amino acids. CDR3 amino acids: CACDRGQAFF. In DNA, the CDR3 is TGTGCCTGTGACAGGGGACAAGCTTTCTTT.

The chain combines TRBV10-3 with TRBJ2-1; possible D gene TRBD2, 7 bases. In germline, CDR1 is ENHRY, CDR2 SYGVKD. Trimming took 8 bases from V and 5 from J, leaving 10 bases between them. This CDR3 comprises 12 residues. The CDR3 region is CAIEGGDNEQFF. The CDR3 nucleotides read TGTGCCATCGAGGGGGGGGACAATGAGCAGTTCTTC.

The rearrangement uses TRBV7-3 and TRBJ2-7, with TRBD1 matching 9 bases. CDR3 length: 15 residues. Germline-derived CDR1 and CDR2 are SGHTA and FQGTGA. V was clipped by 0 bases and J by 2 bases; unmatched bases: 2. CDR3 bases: TGTGCCAGCAGCTTAACGGGGACAGGGACCTACGAGCAGTACTTC. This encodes CASSLTGTGTYEQYF.

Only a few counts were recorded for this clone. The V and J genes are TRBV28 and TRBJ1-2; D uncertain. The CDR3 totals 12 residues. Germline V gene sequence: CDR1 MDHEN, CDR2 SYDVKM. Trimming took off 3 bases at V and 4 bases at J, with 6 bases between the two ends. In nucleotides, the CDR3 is TGTGCCAGCAGTTTTTATAGCTATGGCTACACCTTC. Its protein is CASSFYSYGYTF.

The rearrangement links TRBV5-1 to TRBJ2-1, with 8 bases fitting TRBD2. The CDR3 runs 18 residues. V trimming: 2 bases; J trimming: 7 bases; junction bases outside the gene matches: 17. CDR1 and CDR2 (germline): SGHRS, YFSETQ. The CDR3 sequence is CASSFQQWVQGGGNEQFF. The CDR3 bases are TGCGCCAGCAGCTTCCAACAATGGGTACAGGGCGGGGGGAATGAGCAGTTCTTC.

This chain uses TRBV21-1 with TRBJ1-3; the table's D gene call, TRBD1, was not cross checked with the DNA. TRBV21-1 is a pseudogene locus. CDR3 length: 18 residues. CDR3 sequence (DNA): TGTGCCAGCAGCAAAAAACGCCGACAGGGTTTCTTTGGAAACACCATATATTTT. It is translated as CASSKKRRQGFFGNTIYF.

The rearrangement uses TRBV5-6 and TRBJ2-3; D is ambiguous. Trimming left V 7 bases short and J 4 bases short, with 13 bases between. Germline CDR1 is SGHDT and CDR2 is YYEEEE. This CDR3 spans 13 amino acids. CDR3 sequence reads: CASSEAAADTQYF. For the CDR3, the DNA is TGTGCCAGCTCAGAGGCGGCCGCAGATACGCAGTATTTT.

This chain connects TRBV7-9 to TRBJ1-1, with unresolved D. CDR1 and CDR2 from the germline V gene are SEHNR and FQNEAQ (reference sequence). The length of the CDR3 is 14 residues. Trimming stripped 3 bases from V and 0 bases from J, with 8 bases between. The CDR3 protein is CASSLNSVNTEAFF. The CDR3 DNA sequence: TGTGCCAGCAGCTTGAACAGTGTGAACACTGAAGCTTTCTTT.

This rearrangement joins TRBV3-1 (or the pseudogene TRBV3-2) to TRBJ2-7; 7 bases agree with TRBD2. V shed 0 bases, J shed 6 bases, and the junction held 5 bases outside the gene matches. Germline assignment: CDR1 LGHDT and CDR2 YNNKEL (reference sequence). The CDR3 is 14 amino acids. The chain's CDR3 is CASSQEPGLLEQYF. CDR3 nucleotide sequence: TGTGCCAGCAGCCAAGAGCCGGGACTACTCGAGCAGTACTTC.

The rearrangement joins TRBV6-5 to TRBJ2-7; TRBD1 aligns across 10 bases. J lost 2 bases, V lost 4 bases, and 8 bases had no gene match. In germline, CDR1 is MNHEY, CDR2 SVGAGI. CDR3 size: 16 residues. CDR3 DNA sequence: TGTGCCAGCAGTTTATATCCGGGACAGGGGACCTACGAGCAGTACTTC. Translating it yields CASSLYPGQGTYEQYF.

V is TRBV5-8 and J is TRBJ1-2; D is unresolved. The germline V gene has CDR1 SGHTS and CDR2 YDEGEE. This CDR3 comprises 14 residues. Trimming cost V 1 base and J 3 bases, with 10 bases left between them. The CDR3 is CASSLRGNDYGYTF. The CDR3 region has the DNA TGTGCCAGCAGCTTGCGGGGAAACGACTATGGCTACACCTTC.

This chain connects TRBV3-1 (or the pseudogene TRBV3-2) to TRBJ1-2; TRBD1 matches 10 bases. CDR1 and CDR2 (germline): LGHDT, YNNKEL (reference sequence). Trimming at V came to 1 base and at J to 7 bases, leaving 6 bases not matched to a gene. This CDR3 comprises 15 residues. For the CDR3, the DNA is TGTGCCAGCAGCCAAGGGGACAGGGGTTCTGGTGGCTACACCTTC. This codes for CASSQGDRGSGGYTF.